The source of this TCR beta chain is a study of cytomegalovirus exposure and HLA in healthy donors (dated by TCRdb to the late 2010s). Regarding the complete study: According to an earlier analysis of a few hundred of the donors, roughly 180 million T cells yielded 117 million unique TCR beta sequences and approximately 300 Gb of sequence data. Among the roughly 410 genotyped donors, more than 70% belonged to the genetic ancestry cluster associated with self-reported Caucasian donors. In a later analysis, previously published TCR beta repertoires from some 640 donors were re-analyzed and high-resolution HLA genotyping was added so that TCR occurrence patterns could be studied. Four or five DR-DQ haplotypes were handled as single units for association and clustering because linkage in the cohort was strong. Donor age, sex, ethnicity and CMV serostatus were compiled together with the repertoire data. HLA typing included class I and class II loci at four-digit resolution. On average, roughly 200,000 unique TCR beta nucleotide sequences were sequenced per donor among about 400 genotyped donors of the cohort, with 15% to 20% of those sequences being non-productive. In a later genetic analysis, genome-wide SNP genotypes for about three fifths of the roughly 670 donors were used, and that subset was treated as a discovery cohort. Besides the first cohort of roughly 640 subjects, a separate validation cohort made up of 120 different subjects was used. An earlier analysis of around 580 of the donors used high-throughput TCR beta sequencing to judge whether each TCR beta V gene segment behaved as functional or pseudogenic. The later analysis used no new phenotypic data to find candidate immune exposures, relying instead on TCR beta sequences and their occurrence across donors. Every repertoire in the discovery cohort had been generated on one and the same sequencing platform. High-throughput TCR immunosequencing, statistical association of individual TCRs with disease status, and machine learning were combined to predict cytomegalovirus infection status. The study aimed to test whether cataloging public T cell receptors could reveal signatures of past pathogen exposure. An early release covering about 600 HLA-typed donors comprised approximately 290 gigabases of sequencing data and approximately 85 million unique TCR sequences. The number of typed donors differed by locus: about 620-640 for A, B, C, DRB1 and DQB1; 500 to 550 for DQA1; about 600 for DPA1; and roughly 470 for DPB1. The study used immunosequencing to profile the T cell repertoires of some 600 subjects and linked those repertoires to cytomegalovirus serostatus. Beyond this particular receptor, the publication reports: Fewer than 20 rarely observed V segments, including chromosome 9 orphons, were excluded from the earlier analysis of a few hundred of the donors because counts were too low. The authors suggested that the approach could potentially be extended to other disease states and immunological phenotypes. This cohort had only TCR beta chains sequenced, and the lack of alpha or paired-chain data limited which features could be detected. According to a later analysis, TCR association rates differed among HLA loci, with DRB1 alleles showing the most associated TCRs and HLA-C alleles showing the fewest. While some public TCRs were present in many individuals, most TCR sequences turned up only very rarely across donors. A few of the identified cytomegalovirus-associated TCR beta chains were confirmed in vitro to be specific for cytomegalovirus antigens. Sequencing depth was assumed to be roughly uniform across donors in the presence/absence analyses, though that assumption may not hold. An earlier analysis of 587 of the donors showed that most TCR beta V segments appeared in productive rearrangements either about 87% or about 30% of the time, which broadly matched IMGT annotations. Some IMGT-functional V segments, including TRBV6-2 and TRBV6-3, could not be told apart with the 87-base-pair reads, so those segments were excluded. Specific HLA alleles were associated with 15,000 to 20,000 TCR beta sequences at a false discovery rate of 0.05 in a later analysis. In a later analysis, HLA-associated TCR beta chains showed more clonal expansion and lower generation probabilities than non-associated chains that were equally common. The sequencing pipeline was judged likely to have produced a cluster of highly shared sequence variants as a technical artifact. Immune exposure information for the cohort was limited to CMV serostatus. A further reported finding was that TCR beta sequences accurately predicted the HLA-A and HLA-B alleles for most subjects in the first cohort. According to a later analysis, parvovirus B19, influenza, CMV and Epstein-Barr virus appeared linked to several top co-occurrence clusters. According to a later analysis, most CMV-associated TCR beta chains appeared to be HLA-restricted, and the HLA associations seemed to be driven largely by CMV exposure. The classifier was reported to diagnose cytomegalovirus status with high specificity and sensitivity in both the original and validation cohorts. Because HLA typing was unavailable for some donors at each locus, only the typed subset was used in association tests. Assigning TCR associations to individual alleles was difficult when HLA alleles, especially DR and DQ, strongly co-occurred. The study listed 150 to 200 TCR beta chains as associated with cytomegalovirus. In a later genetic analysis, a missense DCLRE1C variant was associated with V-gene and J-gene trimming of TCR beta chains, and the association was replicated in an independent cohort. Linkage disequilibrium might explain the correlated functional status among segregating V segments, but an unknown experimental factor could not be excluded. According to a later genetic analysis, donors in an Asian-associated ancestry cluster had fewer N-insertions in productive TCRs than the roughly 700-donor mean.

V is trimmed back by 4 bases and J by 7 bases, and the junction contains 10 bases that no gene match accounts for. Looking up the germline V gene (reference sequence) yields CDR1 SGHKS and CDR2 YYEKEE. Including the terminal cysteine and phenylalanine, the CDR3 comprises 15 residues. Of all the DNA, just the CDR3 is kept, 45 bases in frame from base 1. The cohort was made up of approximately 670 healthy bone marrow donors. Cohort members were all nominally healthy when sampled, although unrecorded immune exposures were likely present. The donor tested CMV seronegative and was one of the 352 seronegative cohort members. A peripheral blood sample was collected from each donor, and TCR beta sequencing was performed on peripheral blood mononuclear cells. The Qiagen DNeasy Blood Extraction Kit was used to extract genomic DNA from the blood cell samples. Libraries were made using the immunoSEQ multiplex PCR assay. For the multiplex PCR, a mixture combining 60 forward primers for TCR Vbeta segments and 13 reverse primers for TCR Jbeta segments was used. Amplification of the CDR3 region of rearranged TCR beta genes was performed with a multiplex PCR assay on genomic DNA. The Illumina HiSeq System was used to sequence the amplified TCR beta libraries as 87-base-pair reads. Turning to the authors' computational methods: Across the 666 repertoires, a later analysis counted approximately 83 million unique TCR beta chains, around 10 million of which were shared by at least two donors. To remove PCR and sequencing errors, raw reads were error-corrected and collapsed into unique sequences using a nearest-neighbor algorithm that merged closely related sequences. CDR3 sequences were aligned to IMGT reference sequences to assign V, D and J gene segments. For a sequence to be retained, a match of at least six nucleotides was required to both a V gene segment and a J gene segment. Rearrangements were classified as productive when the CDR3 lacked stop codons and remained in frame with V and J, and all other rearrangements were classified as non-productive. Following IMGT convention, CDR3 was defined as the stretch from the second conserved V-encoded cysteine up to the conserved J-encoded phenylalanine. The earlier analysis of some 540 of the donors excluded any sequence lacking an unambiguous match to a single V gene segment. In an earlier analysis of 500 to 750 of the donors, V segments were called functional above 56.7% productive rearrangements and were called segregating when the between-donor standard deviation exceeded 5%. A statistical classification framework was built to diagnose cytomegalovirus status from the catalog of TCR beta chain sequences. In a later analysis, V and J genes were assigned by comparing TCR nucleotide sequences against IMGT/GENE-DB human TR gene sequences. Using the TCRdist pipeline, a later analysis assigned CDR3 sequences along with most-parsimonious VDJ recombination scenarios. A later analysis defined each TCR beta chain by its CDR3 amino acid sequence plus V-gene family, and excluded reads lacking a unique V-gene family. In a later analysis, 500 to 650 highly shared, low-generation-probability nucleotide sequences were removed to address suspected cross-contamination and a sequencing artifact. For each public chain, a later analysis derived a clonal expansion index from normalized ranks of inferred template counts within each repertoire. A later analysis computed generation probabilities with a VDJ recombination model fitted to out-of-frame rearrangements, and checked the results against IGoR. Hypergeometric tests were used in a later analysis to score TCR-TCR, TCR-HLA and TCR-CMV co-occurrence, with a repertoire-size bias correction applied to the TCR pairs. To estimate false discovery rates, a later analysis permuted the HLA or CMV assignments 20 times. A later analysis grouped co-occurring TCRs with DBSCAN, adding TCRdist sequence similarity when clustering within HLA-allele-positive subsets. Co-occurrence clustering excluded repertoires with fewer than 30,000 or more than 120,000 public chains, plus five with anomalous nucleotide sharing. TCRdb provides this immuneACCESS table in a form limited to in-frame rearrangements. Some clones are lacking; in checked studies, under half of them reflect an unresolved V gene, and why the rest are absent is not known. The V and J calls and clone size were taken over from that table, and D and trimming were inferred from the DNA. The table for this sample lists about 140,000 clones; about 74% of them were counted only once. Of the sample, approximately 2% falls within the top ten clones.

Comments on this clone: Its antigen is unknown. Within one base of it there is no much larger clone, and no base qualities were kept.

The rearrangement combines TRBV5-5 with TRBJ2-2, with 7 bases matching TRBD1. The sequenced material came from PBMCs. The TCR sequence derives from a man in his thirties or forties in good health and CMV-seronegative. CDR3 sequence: CASSIGDSRGGELFF. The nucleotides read TGTGCCAGCAGCATTGGGGACAGCAGGGGCGGGGAGCTGTTTTTT.